This passage covers 24 T cell receptor beta chains from one sample sequenced in a study. TCRdb recomputed calls from the 5' RACE reads with MiXCR, one row per CDR3 protein. The repertoire holds some 57,000 distinct CDR3 sequences, with roughly 17% as singletons. Sequencing was carried out using naive CD4+ T cells sorted from blood. Subset given: naive CD4+ T cells, CD4+CD45RA+CD25-. Every receptor here comes from a female donor with breast cancer.

A few counts support this clonotype. The chain has TRBV7-9 and TRBJ1-6; no clear D gene. There are 15 residues in the CDR3. Between the trimmed V and J ends, which lost 1 base and 6 bases, there was a span of 10 bases. The germline V gene has CDR1 SEHNR and CDR2 FQNEAQ (reference sequence). CDR3 sequence reads: CASSLESPFNSPLHF. The CDR3 nucleotides are TGTGCCAGCAGCTTAGAGAGTCCTTTTAATTCACCCCTCCACTTT.

This clonotype was detected a few times. The V and J genes are TRBV28 and TRBJ1-4; 7 nucleotides agree with TRBD1. With V trimmed by 3 bases and J by 4 bases, 2 bases remained unmatched. CDR3 length: 14 residues. The germline V gene has CDR1 MDHEN and CDR2 SYDVKM. As DNA, the CDR3 is TGTGCCAGCAGTTTGTGGGACAGTAATGAAAAACTGTTTTTT. This gives the protein CASSLWDSNEKLFF.

This clonotype occurred a few times. CDR3 residues: CASSWADRGRGANVLTF. CDR3 nucleotide sequence: TGTGCCAGCAGCTGGGCGGACAGGGGGCGAGGGGCCAACGTCCTGACTTTC. The rearrangement uses TRBV6-2 or TRBV6-3 and TRBJ2-6, with 11 nucleotides matching TRBD1. The CDR3 is 17 amino acids. J was trimmed by 4 bases and V by 6 bases; bases with no gene match: 8. Germline assignment: CDR1 MNHEY and CDR2 SVGEGT.

This clonotype was detected only a few times. V gene TRBV5-1 combines with J gene TRBJ1-4; no reliable D call. Germline V gives CDR1 SGHRS, CDR2 YFSETQ. CDR3 length: 14 amino acids. V dropped 4 bases and J dropped 5 bases, with 12 bases sitting between them. In DNA, the CDR3 is TGCGCCAGCAGCCCTCTCGGAGGGAATGAAAAACTGTTTTTT. Translated, it gives CASSPLGGNEKLFF.

The rearrangement links TRBV6-5 to TRBJ1-4; a weak D match, TRBD1 (6 bases). V lost 0 bases, J lost 6 bases, and 8 bases lay in between. Germline CDR1 MNHEY, CDR2 SVGAGI. This CDR3 spans 14 amino acids. This chain's CDR3 is CASSYSRTDEKLFF. Here the CDR3 DNA reads TGTGCCAGCAGTTACTCGAGGACAGATGAAAAACTGTTTTTT.

V gene TRBV20-1 combines with J gene TRBJ2-2; 11 bases map to TRBD1. The germline gives CDR1 DFQATT, CDR2 SNEGSKA (reference sequence). The CDR3 runs 14 residues. V was clipped by 6 bases and J by 4 bases; unmatched bases: 4. The CDR3 region has the DNA TGCAGTGCACCGGGACAGGGGGTCACCGGGGAGCTGTTTTTT. Protein product: CSAPGQGVTGELFF.

This clonotype has a handful of counts. The chain joins TRBV5-1 to TRBJ2-3; TRBD1 agrees at 11 bases. The trim removed 4 bases at V and 4 bases at J, leaving 5 bases unmatched. Germline assignment: CDR1 SGHRS and CDR2 YFSETQ. The CDR3 has 15 residues. CDR3 region: CASSLGQGAPDTQYF. CDR3 in DNA: TGCGCCAGCAGCCTTGGACAGGGGGCCCCAGATACGCAGTATTTT.

This clonotype was recorded a few times. The J gene is TRBJ2-2, the V gene TRBV5-1, with a weak D call TRBD1 (5 bases). In germline, CDR1 is SGHRS, CDR2 YFSETQ. The V gene lost 1 base and the J gene lost 1 base, with 8 bases spanning the gap. This CDR3 is 15 amino acids long. Here the CDR3 DNA reads TGCGCCAGCAGCTTGATTCAGGGGAACACCGGGGAGCTGTTTTTT. This codes for CASSLIQGNTGELFF. Using reference TRBV5-1 and TRBJ2-2 for the parts outside the CDR3, the full variable domain is KAGVTQTPRYLIKTRGQQVTLSCSPISGHRSVSWYQQTPGQGLQFLFEYFSETQRNKGNFPGRFSGRQFSNSRSEMNVSTLELGDSALYLCASSLIQGNTGELFFGEGSRLTVL.

This clonotype was detected many times. The chain is built from TRBV12-3 or TRBV12-4 and TRBJ1-1; D is possibly TRBD1 (6 bases). V was pared by 5 bases and J by 11 bases, with 21 bases between. The CDR3 contains 14 residues. DNA of the CDR3: TGTGCCAGCAGTCTGTCGGGGGCCTCGGGACGGGCTTTCTTT. Protein product: CASSLSGASGRAFF.

V and J are TRBV6-1 and TRBJ1-5, with D perhaps matching TRBD1 (6 bases). The germline CDR1 and CDR2 sequences are MNHNS and SASEGT. The CDR3 totals 13 residues. V shed 6 bases and J shed 7 bases, with 13 bases lying between them. The CDR3 bases are TGTGCCAGCAGGGGGGCCCAGGGCCAGCCCCAGCATTTT. Translating it yields CASRGAQGQPQHF.

As for this clonotype: A much larger clone lies one base from this, so it may be a read error. The conserved phenylalanine or tryptophan normally closing the CDR3 is absent here, so this likely arose from a read error. The chain joins TRBV6-5 to TRBJ1-2; D is unclear. The germline gives CDR1 MNHEY, CDR2 SVGAGI. The CDR3 spans 12 residues. The CDR3 loop is CASSDSTYGYTL. As DNA, the CDR3 is TGTGCCAGCAGTGACTCGACATATGGCTACACCCTC.

Worth noting for this clonotype: A much larger clone differs from this one at a single base, so this may be a read error. The chain couples TRBV7-9 to TRBJ2-3; maybe TRBD2 (6 bases). CDR3 length: 16 amino acids. Germline-derived CDR1 and CDR2 are SEHNR and FQNEAQ (reference sequence). The DNA for the CDR3 is TGTGCCAGCACTCCTTCGGGCGGGGAGAGCACAGATACGCAGTTTTTT. It codes for CASTPSGGESTDTQFF.

The V call is TRBV6-2 or TRBV6-3, the J call TRBJ2-1, with 11 positions matching TRBD2. This CDR3 spans 15 amino acids. Looked up from germline, CDR1 is MNHEY and CDR2 is SVGEGT. V trimming: 6 bases; J trimming: 6 bases; junction bases outside the gene matches: 7. CDR3 bases: TGTGCCAGCAGACCCTCCGGGACTAGCGGCAATGAGCAGTTCTTC. This encodes CASRPSGTSGNEQFF.

This clonotype was observed a handful of times. The chain couples TRBV24-1 to TRBJ1-1; D gene unclear. The CDR3 contains 12 residues. Germline V gene sequence: CDR1 KGHDR, CDR2 SFDVKD. V was trimmed by 4 bases and J by 2 bases, leaving 4 bases between them. CDR3 coding DNA: TGTGCCACCAGTGAGTCTAACACTGAAGCTTTCTTT. It translates to CATSESNTEAFF.

The chain combines TRBV7-9 with TRBJ2-5, with D possibly called TRBD1 or TRBD2 (6 bases each). Germline loops: CDR1 SEHNR, CDR2 FQNEAQ (reference sequence). The CDR3 totals 13 residues. The germline V and J ends were trimmed by 6 bases and 5 bases, with 13 bases remaining between them. The CDR3 sequence is CASRSQGGETQYF. DNA for the CDR3: TGTGCCAGCAGGTCACAGGGAGGCGAGACCCAGTACTTC.

This clonotype was seen a few times. The genes are TRBV20-1 and TRBJ1-5; 8 bases match TRBD1. With V trimmed by 5 bases and J by 9 bases, 9 bases remained unmatched. The CDR3 runs 13 residues. CDR1 and CDR2 (germline): DFQATT, SNEGSKA (reference sequence). The CDR3 region is CSAGLQGARPQHF. CDR3 coding DNA: TGCAGTGCTGGTTTGCAGGGGGCTCGGCCCCAGCATTTT.

The V gene is TRBV5-1, the J gene TRBJ1-2; no firm D call. The CDR3 runs to 16 residues. Per germline, CDR1 SGHRS and CDR2 YFSETQ. With 0 bases removed from V and 0 bases from J, the gap between germline ends came to 12 bases. The CDR3 bases are TGCGCCAGCAGCTTGGGGTCAGCATCCTCTAACTATGGCTACACCTTC. The encoded protein is CASSLGSASSNYGYTF.

The chain couples TRBV27 to TRBJ2-6; 10 nucleotides match TRBD1. The CDR3 loop spans 18 amino acids. V shed 2 bases, J shed 0 bases, and the junction held 4 bases outside the gene matches. Germline CDR1 MNHEY, CDR2 SMNVEV (reference sequence). The CDR3 region is CASSLVGQGLSGANVLTF. For the CDR3, the DNA is TGTGCCAGCAGTTTAGTGGGACAGGGGCTCTCTGGGGCCAACGTCCTGACTTTC.

This clonotype has only a few counts. The genes are TRBV27 and TRBJ2-1; TRBD2 matches 13 bases. The V segment lost 5 bases and the J segment 7 bases; nucleotides outside the gene matches: 8. The CDR3 runs 16 residues. Germline V gives CDR1 MNHEY, CDR2 SMNVEV (reference sequence). This CDR3 is CASSLTGTSGNNEQFF. As DNA, the CDR3 is TGTGCCAGCAGTCTTACCGGGACTAGCGGGAATAATGAGCAGTTCTTC.

The sample holds many counts of this clonotype. The rearrangement uses TRBV7-9 and TRBJ2-1; TRBD2 aligns across 13 bases. CDR3 length: 18 residues. Germline V gives CDR1 SEHNR, CDR2 FQNEAQ (reference sequence). Losses at the gene ends were 6 bases for V and 0 bases for J; bases not matched to a gene: 8. The CDR3 nucleotides read TGTGCCAGCAGGGCCGGGACTAGCGGGACGAGCTCCTACAATGAGCAGTTCTTC. Its protein is CASRAGTSGTSSYNEQFF. Drawing the rest from reference TRBV7-9 and TRBJ2-1, the complete variable domain is DTGVSQNPRHKITKRGQNVTFRCDPISEHNRLYWYRQTLGQGPEFLTYFQNEAQLEKSRLLSDRFSAERPKGSFSTLEIQRTEQGDSAMYLCASRAGTSGTSSYNEQFFGPGTRLTVL.

The rearrangement joins TRBV7-9 to TRBJ2-5, with D possibly TRBD1 on 5 matching bases. Between the trimmed V and J ends, which lost 4 bases and 2 bases, there was a span of 17 bases. Germline V lookup: CDR1 SEHNR, CDR2 FQNEAQ (reference sequence). CDR3 size: 16 residues. The CDR3 here is CASSSQAGYRQETQYF. In DNA form, the CDR3 reads TGTGCCAGCAGCTCCCAGGCAGGGTATCGGCAAGAGACCCAGTACTTC.

The chain joins TRBV15 to TRBJ1-3; D not certain. Trimming took off 0 bases at V and 6 bases at J, with 3 bases between the two ends. The CDR3 length is 12 residues. Germline CDR1 reads LNHNV; CDR2 reads YYDKDF (reference sequence). As DNA, the CDR3 is TGTGCCACCAGCAGAGATCTAAACACCATATATTTT. Protein: CATSRDLNTIYF.

Ten or more counts support this clonotype. The chain combines TRBV5-1 with TRBJ2-2; 8 positions match TRBD2. Looked up from germline, CDR1 is SGHRS and CDR2 is YFSETQ. The J segment lost 1 base and the V segment lost 2 bases, leaving 1 base of the junction unmatched. The CDR3 extends over 15 amino acids. This CDR3 is CASSLSGRNTGELFF. In DNA form, the CDR3 reads TGCGCCAGCAGCTTAAGCGGGAGGAACACCGGGGAGCTGTTTTTT. Looking up the rest from reference TRBV5-1 and TRBJ2-2 gives the full variable domain: KAGVTQTPRYLIKTRGQQVTLSCSPISGHRSVSWYQQTPGQGLQFLFEYFSETQRNKGNFPGRFSGRQFSNSRSEMNVSTLELGDSALYLCASSLSGRNTGELFFGEGSRLTVL.

By frequency in the sample, this clonotype is medium-sized. The chain employs TRBV20-1 and TRBJ1-6, with 7 bases identical to TRBD1. Looked up from germline, CDR1 is DFQATT and CDR2 is SNEGSKA (reference sequence). V was clipped by 0 bases and J by 7 bases; unmatched bases: 9. The CDR3 is made up of 16 amino acids. DNA of the CDR3: TGCAGTGCTAGAGATGAGGGCAGGGGGTGGAATTCACCCCTCCACTTT. Amino acid sequence: CSARDEGRGWNSPLHF.